The next 17 T cell receptor beta chains were all read from a single sample in a study of metastatic and nonmetastatic thyroid tumors. TCRdb ran MiXCR on the PCR reads. The data contain tens of thousands of clones, about a sixth of them singletons. Nobody among the patients had been given any treatment before thyroid surgery. The specimen sequenced was tumor tissue. These receptors were obtained from a female donor with papillary thyroid cancer or a benign thyroid nodule (not recorded which). Some clones in this sample may be carry-over from other donors' samples.

This clone was picked up a small number of times. A junction boundary mismatches the germline segment, possibly from a read error. The chain uses TRBV6-1 and TRBJ1-1; TRBD1 is a possible D gene (5 bases). The CDR3 consists of 15 residues. Germline V lookup: CDR1 MNHNS, CDR2 SASEGT. The CDR3: CASSDRQRSLSESFF. The CDR3 DNA sequence: TGTGCCAGCAGTGACCGACAGAGGTCGCTGTCTGAATCTTTCTTT.

This clone appeared once. The chain combines TRBV20-1 with TRBJ2-2; possibly TRBD1 for D (5 bases). The CDR3 is 15 residues long. V was shortened by 4 bases and J by 7 bases, with 19 bases between the two germline ends. Germline CDR1 reads DFQATT; CDR2 reads SNEGSKA (reference sequence). The DNA for the CDR3 is TGCAGTGCTACAAAGACAGCGAGAGTGGTCGGGGAGCTGTTTTTT. Residues: CSATKTARVVGELFF.

The genes are TRBV18 and TRBJ2-7; no clear D gene. Trimming removed 6 bases from V and 5 bases from J, with 11 bases in between. The CDR3 is made up of 12 amino acids. Per germline, CDR1 KGHSH and CDR2 LQKENI. The CDR3 DNA sequence: TGTGCCAGCTCGCCGGGCTGGGACGAGCAGTACTTC. Translating gives CASSPGWDEQYF.

The table lists this clone with many counts. The genes are TRBV4-2 and TRBJ2-7; 13 positions match TRBD2. Germline CDR1 LGHNA, CDR2 YNFKEQ. The trim removed 4 bases at V and 2 bases at J, leaving 5 bases unmatched. This CDR3 contains 16 residues. The DNA for the CDR3 is TGTGCCAGCAGCCCCACTAGCGGGAGGGGGGCCTACGAGCAGTACTTC. As protein: CASSPTSGRGAYEQYF.

In this sample, this clone turned up many times. The chain joins TRBV27 to TRBJ2-2; no reliable D call. The CDR3 totals 15 residues. Germline-derived CDR1 and CDR2 are MNHEY and SMNVEV (reference sequence). Trimming shortened V by 10 bases and J by 4 bases, and 19 bases separated the two germline ends. Here the CDR3 DNA reads TGTGCCACTACACCCGACACCGCCAGCACCGGGGAGCTGTTTTTT. Translated, it gives CATTPDTASTGELFF.

This clone was detected many times. A read error may produce the germline difference seen at one junction end. The same CDR3 also results from other DNA sequences found in this sample. This chain connects TRBV20-1 to TRBJ2-5; 7 bases align to TRBD1. The germline gives CDR1 DFQATT, CDR2 SNEGSKA (reference sequence). This CDR3 contains 14 residues. Here the CDR3 reads CSARDQQGMQTQYF. The DNA for the CDR3 is TGCAGCGCTAGAGATCAACAGGGGATGCAGACCCAGTACTTC.

This clone was recorded many times. The chain recombines TRBV29-1 with TRBJ2-3, with 9 bases matching TRBD1. The CDR3 has 14 amino acids. Germline V gene data show CDR1 as SQVTM and CDR2 as ANQGSEA. J was trimmed by 4 bases and V by 4 bases; bases with no gene match: 6. The CDR3, as DNA: TGCAGCGTTGCACCGGGACAGGGTTCAGATACGCAGTATTTT. This gives the protein CSVAPGQGSDTQYF.

V and J are TRBV20-1 and TRBJ2-6, with 7 positions matching TRBD1. Germline values: CDR1 DFQATT, CDR2 SNEGSKA (reference sequence). CDR3 length: 16 amino acids. The V and J ends lost 3 bases and 1 base, in that order; junction bases with no gene match: 6. The CDR3 DNA is TGCAGTGCTAGGGGCAGGGGGTATTCTGGGGCCAACGTCCTGACTTTC. It yields the protein CSARGRGYSGANVLTF.

In this sample, this clone turned up many times. The chain employs TRBV12-3 or TRBV12-4 and TRBJ1-1; tentative D call: TRBD1 (6 bases). V shed 2 bases and J shed 4 bases, with 8 bases lying between them. The CDR3 length is 13 residues. The CDR3 protein is CASSLNRATEAFF. The CDR3 region has the DNA TGTGCCAGCAGTTTAAACAGGGCCACTGAAGCTTTCTTT.

The CDR3 loop reads CSARDQGIYSPLHF. For the CDR3, the DNA is TGCAGTGCTAGAGATCAGGGGATCTATTCACCCCTCCACTTT. V is TRBV20-1 and J is TRBJ1-6; a weak D match, TRBD1 (6 bases). CDR1 is DFQATT, CDR2 SNEGSKA, per germline (reference sequence). V lost 0 bases, J lost 8 bases, and 11 bases lay in between. This CDR3 contains 14 residues.

This clone was found many times. V and J are TRBV2 and TRBJ1-2; unclear D gene. The length of the CDR3 is 13 residues. V was cut by 2 bases and J by 3 bases, with 7 bases left in between. The germline gives CDR1 SNHLY, CDR2 FYNNEI. The CDR3 is CASSEISDYGYTF. For the CDR3, the DNA is TGTGCCAGCAGTGAAATAAGTGACTATGGCTACACCTTC.

In its sample, this clone was seen many times. This rearrangement joins TRBV4-2 to TRBJ1-4; no definite D call. The V gene lost 1 base and the J gene lost 6 bases, with 12 bases spanning the gap. This CDR3 has 15 amino acids. Germline V gene sequence: CDR1 LGHNA, CDR2 YNFKEQ. The DNA of the CDR3 is TGTGCCAGCAGCCAAGTAGGAGACGGTCATGAAAAACTGTTTTTT. Translated: CASSQVGDGHEKLFF.

This clone was observed at least ten times. This chain joins TRBV20-1 and TRBJ2-1, with unresolved D. CDR3 length: 11 amino acids. The V gene's germline CDR1 is DFQATT and CDR2 SNEGSKA (reference sequence). Deletions cut 6 bases from V and 2 bases from J, with 5 bases between. CDR3 nucleotides: TGCAGTGCCATCCCCTACAATGAGCAGTTCTTC. Protein: CSAIPYNEQFF.

This clone is medium-sized (0.01 to 0.1%) by share. This chain joins TRBV7-4 and TRBJ2-3, with D perhaps TRBD2 (5 bases). CDR1 and CDR2 (germline): SGHVT, SQSDAQ. V shed 1 base and J shed 3 bases, with 17 bases lying between them. The CDR3 runs to 17 residues. The CDR3 reads CASSLEGSDSSTDTQYF. The CDR3 DNA sequence: TGTGCCAGCAGCTTAGAGGGTTCGGACTCGAGTACAGATACGCAGTATTTT.

This clone was counted a few times. The rearrangement uses TRBV7-3 and TRBJ2-7; 8 bases match TRBD2. The CDR3 is made up of 16 amino acids. With 1 base clipped from V and 6 bases from J, the junction kept 11 bases outside the gene matches. Germline V gene sequence: CDR1 SGHTA, CDR2 FQGTGA. CDR3 protein: CASSLNGGSAGGEQYF. The CDR3 DNA is TGTGCCAGCAGCTTAAACGGCGGGAGCGCGGGGGGCGAGCAGTACTTC.

This clone was observed a few times. This sequence joins TRBV27 and TRBJ1-6; unclear D gene. The CDR3 extends over 13 amino acids. The V end was cut by 7 bases, the J end by 10 bases, with 14 bases between. Germline V lookup: CDR1 MNHEY, CDR2 SMNVEV (reference sequence). The CDR3: CASIHLIGSPLHF. The CDR3 nucleotides read TGTGCCAGCATCCATTTGATTGGCTCACCCCTCCACTTT.

This clone has at least ten counts. V is TRBV5-1 and J is TRBJ2-7, with D unclear. Germline assignment: CDR1 SGHRS and CDR2 YFSETQ. CDR3 length equals 13 residues. Trimming pared 3 bases from V and 2 bases from J, leaving 9 bases between. The CDR3 DNA is TGCGCCAGCAGCTCGGCCTCTCCCTACGAGCAGTACTTC. It specifies CASSSASPYEQYF. Filled out from reference TRBV5-1 and TRBJ2-7, the complete variable domain reads KAGVTQTPRYLIKTRGQQVTLSCSPISGHRSVSWYQQTPGQGLQFLFEYFSETQRNKGNFPGRFSGRQFSNSRSEMNVSTLELGDSALYLCASSSASPYEQYFGPGTRLTVT.